This is a list of T cell receptor beta chains from one sample in a study of blood T cell repertoires in COVID-19. Using immunoSEQ multiplex PCR, the repertoire was profiled, and TCRdb retains in-frame clones only, with some absent. The table shows 60,000 to 75,000 clones, with around 80% occurring only once. What was sequenced was peripheral blood. The receptors shown here come from a human donor in a cohort sampled during active COVID-19. Each CDR3 is given with its conserved first and last residue. A D gene is named only where the DNA matches it firmly. Size values are once, few and many counts, or a class for expanded clones, and some rows have none.

v_call	clone_size	j_call	d_call	cdr3_aa	cdr3_nt
TRBV10-2	.	TRBJ1-2	.	CASSEVQGSYGYTF	TGCGCCAGCAGTGAGGTACAGGGTTCCTATGGCTACACCTTC
TRBV30	few	TRBJ2-7	.	CAWSDTGRGRREYF	TGTGCCTGGAGCGACACGGGGCGTGGCCGGAGGGAGTACTTC
TRBV6-5	.	TRBJ2-7	.	CASRGDLVDYEQYF	TGTGCCAGCAGGGGGGACTTAGTAGACTACGAGCAGTACTTC
TRBV19	.	TRBJ2-6	TRBD1	CASSTPSTGEPGANVLTF	TGTGCCAGTAGTACCCCCTCAACAGGGGAACCTGGGGCCAACGTCCTGACTTTC
TRBV10-3	.	TRBJ2-1	TRBD2	CAISPLAGDLNEQFF	TGTGCCATCAGCCCACTAGCGGGAGACCTCAATGAGCAGTTCTTC
TRBV14	.	TRBJ2-7	TRBD1	CASSQDRGTTGGHEQYF	TGTGCCAGCAGCCAAGACCGGGGAACGACAGGGGGTCACGAGCAGTACTTC
TRBV3-1/TRBV3-2	.	TRBJ1-2	TRBD1	CASSTRTGGAGNTNYGYTF	TGTGCCAGCAGCACCCGGACAGGGGGCGCGGGAAATACTAACTATGGCTACACCTTC
TRBV6-5	.	TRBJ2-7	TRBD1	CASSSTVTGSSYEQYF	TGTGCCAGCAGTTCTACGGTGACAGGGAGCTCCTACGAGCAGTACTTC
TRBV5-1	.	TRBJ1-2	.	CASSPQGYGYTF	TGCGCCAGCAGCCCACAGGGCTATGGCTACACCTTC
TRBV6-4	.	TRBJ1-1	.	CASSDEGTNTEAFF	TGTGCCAGCAGTGACGAGGGAACGAACACTGAAGCTTTCTTT
TRBV19	.	TRBJ1-1	.	CASSRATEAFF	TGTGCCAGTAGCAGGGCCACTGAAGCTTTCTTT
TRBV28	few	TRBJ2-1	.	CASSVQGEQFF	TGTGCCAGCAGTGTCCAGGGGGAGCAGTTCTTC
TRBV19	.	TRBJ1-3	.	CASREQGSGNTIYF	TGTGCCAGTAGGGAACAGGGTTCTGGAAACACCATATATTTT
TRBV27	.	TRBJ2-1	TRBD2	CASWSGRTYNEQFF	TGTGCCAGCTGGAGCGGGAGGACCTACAATGAGCAGTTCTTC
TRBV2	.	TRBJ1-4	.	CASRDPRQANEKLFF	TGTGCCAGCAGAGACCCTCGACAGGCGAATGAAAAACTGTTTTTT